The sequence of this T cell receptor beta chain was determined in a study of memory CD4+ T cells and cytomegalovirus serostatus. General study findings and limits: Suggested: most of the CMV-linked TCR signature lies in CD4+ memory cells.

Points on this clone: Its antigen remains unidentified.

This CDR3 contains 15 residues. CDR1 is SGHNT and CDR2 is YYREEE in the germline V gene (reference sequence). The ends were cut back, 0 bases at V and 8 bases at J, with 17 bases in the middle. Clones were sequenced by immunoSEQ multiplex PCR, and TCRdb holds only the in-frame ones, with some missing. The sample shows about 64,000 clones, around 77% of them seen only once. Single viable CD3+CD4+CD8-CD45RO+ cells were sorted as the memory CD4+ T cells. Serum IgG to CMV pp150, pp28, p38 and p52 defined serostatus. CD4+ T cells were isolated by positive magnetic selection. The receptor was derived from an adult in good health and CMV-seronegative. The chain has TRBV5-4 and TRBJ1-2; D is uncertain. Sequenced: memory CD4+ T cells from blood. The CDR3 loop reads CASSLGVRYELGYTF. The CDR3 nucleotides read TGTGCCAGCAGCTTGGGGGTAAGGTACGAACTAGGCTACACCTTC.